This entry lists 11 T cell receptor beta chains sequenced from one sample in a study of cytotoxic CD8 clonotypes in ibrutinib-treated CLL. Some clones are missing from TCRdb's copy, which holds only in-frame ones; the method was immunoSEQ multiplex PCR. The data contain around 70,000 clones, around nine tenths of them singletons. The source material was PBMCs, sampled after 12 months of ibrutinib treatment. The receptors were gathered from a human donor with chronic lymphocytic leukemia.

As concerns this clone: One end of the junction fails to match germline, which may point to a read error. The chain links TRBV5-6 to TRBJ1-4, with D maybe TRBD1 (5 bases). In germline, CDR1 is SGHDT, CDR2 YYEEEE. This CDR3 is built from 11 residues. This chain's CDR3 is CASGVRGDSAF. CDR3 coding DNA: TGTGCCAGTGGCGTACGAGGGGACTCGGCTTTT.

V usage is TRBV5-6 and J usage is TRBJ1-2, with D possibly matching TRBD1 (5 bases). V lost 3 bases to trimming and J lost 4 bases, with 10 bases between them. The length of the CDR3 is 13 residues. Germline CDR1 is SGHDT and CDR2 is YYEEEE. The CDR3 DNA follows: TGTGCCAGCAGCTCCAGGGTTAGCTATGGCTACACCTTC. Translation gives CASSSRVSYGYTF. Full variable domain (remainder filled in from reference TRBV5-6 and TRBJ1-2): DAGVTQSPTHLIKTRGQQVTLRCSPKSGHDTVSWYQQALGQGPQFIFQYYEEEERQRGNFPDRFSGHQFPNYSSELNVNALLLGDSALYLCASSSRVSYGYTFGSGTRLTVV.

The chain joins TRBV27 to TRBJ2-1, with D perhaps matching TRBD1 or TRBD2 (5 bases each). This CDR3 has 15 residues. In germline, CDR1 is MNHEY, CDR2 SMNVEV (reference sequence). The V gene lost 6 bases and the J gene lost 0 bases, with 12 bases spanning the gap. The CDR3 region has the DNA TGTGCCAGCAGCATAAAAGGGACCTCCTACAATGAGCAGTTCTTC. The encoded protein is CASSIKGTSYNEQFF.

The chain joins TRBV7-2 to TRBJ1-5; weak D call: TRBD1 (5 bases). V was trimmed by 4 bases and J by 7 bases, leaving 11 bases between them. Germline V gives CDR1 SGHTA, CDR2 FQGNSA. The CDR3 is made up of 13 amino acids. CDR3 coding DNA: TGTGCCAGCAGCTCAGGAGGGGTACAGCCCCAGCATTTT. Translating it yields CASSSGGVQPQHF.

The chain joins TRBV21-1 to TRBJ2-7. TRBV21-1 is a listed pseudogene. There are 17 residues in the CDR3. This chain's CDR3 is CASSKELRRPSSYEQYF. DNA for the CDR3: TGTGCCAGCAGCAAAGAATTGCGACGGCCGAGCTCCTACGAGCAGTACTTC.

The chain's CDR3 is CASSKGTGVYNEQFF. The CDR3 bases are TGTGCCAGCAGTAAGGGGACAGGGGTCTACAATGAGCAGTTCTTC. V gene TRBV27 combines with J gene TRBJ2-1, with 10 bases that match TRBD1. This CDR3 has 15 residues. Germline CDR1 is MNHEY and CDR2 is SMNVEV (reference sequence). After removal of 5 bases from V and 3 bases from J, the junction contained 4 bases not matched to a gene.

The gene calls are TRBV2 and TRBJ1-2; D is perhaps TRBD1 (5 bases). CDR3 length: 17 amino acids. Trimming took 1 base from V and 8 from J, leaving 23 bases between them. The V gene's germline CDR1 is SNHLY and CDR2 FYNNEI. The CDR3 sequence: CASSEVTPATRGGGYTF. CDR3 sequence (DNA): TGTGCCAGCAGTGAAGTAACTCCGGCCACGAGGGGCGGAGGCTACACCTTC. Filled out from reference TRBV2 and TRBJ1-2, the complete variable domain reads EPEVTQTPSHQVTQMGQEVILRCVPISNHLYFYWYRQILGQKVEFLVSFYNNEISEKSEIFDDQFSVERPDGSNFTLKIRSTKLEDSAMYFCASSEVTPATRGGGYTFGSGTRLTVV.

The genes are TRBV28 and TRBJ1-5, with 8 bases identical to TRBD1. The CDR3 totals 15 residues. The junction had 12 bases not matched to a gene; V was cut back by 7 bases and J by 7 bases. Germline V CDR1 and CDR2: MDHEN, SYDVKM. The chain's CDR3 is CASIHPTGARQPQHF. The DNA of the CDR3 is TGTGCCAGCATCCACCCGACAGGGGCACGGCAGCCCCAGCATTTT.

The rearrangement uses TRBV6-5 and TRBJ1-1; D perhaps matches TRBD1 (5 bases). Germline CDR1 reads MNHEY; CDR2 reads SVGAGI. V lost 2 bases and J lost 4, with 11 bases in between. This CDR3 has 14 amino acids. CDR3 residues: CASSYGGEATEAFF. The DNA for the CDR3 is TGTGCCAGCAGTTACGGAGGGGAGGCCACTGAAGCTTTCTTT.

This chain joins TRBV29-1 and TRBJ1-1; D unresolved. This CDR3 spans 15 amino acids. Trimming removed 4 bases at V and 0 bases at J, with 15 bases between. Germline loops: CDR1 SQVTM, CDR2 ANQGSEA. CDR3 bases: TGCAGCGTTGTAGCGGCCGCTACAATGAACACTGAAGCTTTCTTT. Amino acid sequence: CSVVAAATMNTEAFF.

The CDR3 nucleotides are TGTGCCATCAGTGAGTCGACAATCTCAGTAAGCAATCAGCCCCAGCATTTT. Translation gives CAISESTISVSNQPQHF. This chain connects TRBV10-3 to TRBJ1-5; unclear D gene. There are 17 residues in the CDR3. Germline loops: CDR1 ENHRY, CDR2 SYGVKD. The germline V and J ends were trimmed by 0 bases and 1 base, with 13 bases remaining between them.